The 8 T cell receptor beta chains below all came from one sample that was sequenced in a study of T cells after yellow fever vaccination. MiXCR, applied by TCRdb to the 5' RACE reads, yields one record per CDR3 protein. Of 500,000 to 650,000 distinct CDR3 sequences in the sample, around 16% were seen once. Sequencing was performed on PBMCs, taken 5 days after the first yellow fever vaccination. The receptor source for this set is a man between 18 and 35 years old who received the YFV17D yellow fever vaccine.

The table lists this clonotype with a few counts. This chain links TRBV11-2 with TRBJ2-2, with no clear D. Germline assignment: CDR1 SGHAT and CDR2 FQNNGV. The CDR3 length is 16 residues. V lost 1 base to trimming and J lost 1 base, with 10 bases between them. CDR3 sequence (DNA): TGTGCCAGCAGCTTAGTGGCCGGCCTGAACACCGGGGAGCTGTTTTTT. It yields the protein CASSLVAGLNTGELFF.

The sample holds a few counts of this clonotype. The gene calls are TRBV9 and TRBJ1-4; D is possibly TRBD1 (6 bases). Germline V gene sequence: CDR1 SGDLS, CDR2 YYNGEE. The V end was cut by 4 bases, the J end by 7 bases, with 11 bases between. The CDR3 consists of 13 residues. The CDR3 DNA reads TGTGCCAGCAGCTCCGCCAGGGGTGAAAAACTGTTTTTT. This gives the protein CASSSARGEKLFF.

The chain links TRBV20-1 to TRBJ2-3; TRBD2 matches 12 bases. Trimming took 2 bases from V and 7 from J; bases not matched to a gene: 4. Germline CDR1 and CDR2: DFQATT and SNEGSKA (reference sequence). The length of the CDR3 is 14 residues. CDR3 sequence reads: CSARSSGGVNTQYF. As DNA, the CDR3 is TGCAGTGCTAGATCTAGCGGGGGGGTAAATACGCAGTATTTT.

This clonotype was seen a handful of times. The chain is built from TRBV7-2 and TRBJ2-7; 7 nucleotides line up with TRBD1. Trimming at V came to 5 bases and at J to 5 bases, leaving 15 bases not matched to a gene. Looked up from germline, CDR1 is SGHTA and CDR2 is FQGNSA. This CDR3 region has 16 residues. This CDR3 is CASSPQLTGPYHEQYF. In DNA form, the CDR3 reads TGTGCCAGCAGCCCTCAGTTGACAGGGCCATACCACGAGCAGTACTTC.

The V gene is TRBV10-3, the J gene TRBJ1-1; D remains ambiguous. The germline V gene has CDR1 ENHRY and CDR2 SYGVKD. The V end was cut by 6 bases, the J end by 0 bases, with 8 bases between. This CDR3 is 13 amino acids long. CDR3 amino acids: CAISAELNTEAFF. The CDR3 nucleotides read TGTGCCATCAGCGCAGAGCTGAACACTGAAGCTTTCTTT.

There are a few counts of this clonotype. The CDR3 spells CASSPGFTDTQYF. The DNA of the CDR3 is TGCGCCAGCAGCCCAGGCTTCACAGATACGCAGTATTTT. J is TRBJ2-3 and V is TRBV4-3; the D is unclear. Germline V gene data show CDR1 as LGHNA and CDR2 as YSLEER. The V and J ends lost 4 bases and 2 bases respectively, with 7 bases between them. There are 13 residues in the CDR3.

This clonotype was recorded a few times. The chain links TRBV7-9 to TRBJ1-3, with D perhaps TRBD1 (5 bases). V was shortened by 0 bases and J by 7 bases, with 19 bases between the two germline ends. Germline V CDR1 and CDR2: SEHNR, FQNEAQ (reference sequence). The CDR3 contains 17 residues. CDR3 DNA: TGTGCCAGCAGCTTAGCGGTGTGGGGGGGACGGCGGAACACCATATATTTT. It translates to CASSLAVWGGRRNTIYF.

This clonotype was found a few times. V gene TRBV27 combines with J gene TRBJ2-5, with 7 bases identical to TRBD1. From germline, CDR1 is MNHEY and CDR2 SMNVEV (reference sequence). The trim removed 1 base at V and 5 bases at J, leaving 4 bases unmatched. The CDR3 runs to 14 residues. This CDR3 is CASSLWLGQETQYF. DNA for the CDR3: TGTGCCAGCAGTTTATGGTTGGGACAGGAGACCCAGTACTTC.